Listed below are T cell receptor beta chains from one sample, sequenced in a study of blood T cell repertoires in COVID-19. TCRdb's table, derived via immunoSEQ multiplex PCR, lists solely in-frame clones and lacks some. The table shows 310,000 or so clones, with approximately 89% occurring only once. Sequences were obtained from PBMCs or T cells enriched from blood (not recorded which). These receptors originate from a woman in her 40s who had recovered from COVID-19. Each CDR3 is given with its conserved first and last residue. The D gene is left open where the match is weak. Some rows have no size entry. The others give once, few or many, or a class for an expanded clone.

TRBV5-3,-,TRBJ2-7,-,11,TGTGCCAGAAGCTTAGGGGCTGAGCAGTACTTC,CARSLGAEQYF
TRBV29-1,TRBD2,TRBJ2-3,-,17,TGCAGCGCCAAGGGGCTAGCGGGAGGACCTAGCACAGATACGCAGTATTTT,CSAKGLAGGPSTDTQYF
TRBV15,-,TRBJ1-1,many,16,TGTGCCACCAGCAGAGAGCGGGCGGGGGTGAACACTGAAGCTTTCTTT,CATSRERAGVNTEAFF
TRBV3-1/TRBV3-2,TRBD1,TRBJ1-4,-,17,TGTGCCAGCAGCAAAGTATGGACCCGGACAGGGGAAGAAAAACTGTTTTTT,CASSKVWTRTGEEKLFF
TRBV4-3,-,TRBJ2-1,-,12,TGCGCCAGCAGCCAAGGAGGGGGTGAGCAGTTCTTC,CASSQGGGEQFF
TRBV7-3,-,TRBJ2-3,-,17,TGTGCCAGCAGCTTACACCCACCCGGGACTAGCACAGATACGCAGTATTTT,CASSLHPPGTSTDTQYF
TRBV7-2,TRBD2,TRBJ2-3,-,16,TGTGCCAGCAGACCACCTAGCGGGCCGAGCACAGATACGCAGTATTTT,CASRPPSGPSTDTQYF
TRBV28,TRBD2,TRBJ2-7,-,13,TGTGCCAGCATAGGGGAGGGCTCCTACGAGCAGTACTTC,CASIGEGSYEQYF
TRBV7-9,-,TRBJ1-1,-,14,TGTGCCAGCAGCTTTAACGGAGTGCGGTCTGAAGCTTTCTTT,CASSFNGVRSEAFF
TRBV19,-,TRBJ2-7,-,14,TGTGCCAGTAGCGCTGTAGGAGTCACCTACGAGCAGTACTTC,CASSAVGVTYEQYF
TRBV28,TRBD2,TRBJ2-2,-,15,TGTGCCAGCAGTTTTCGGGAGGGCCGGGACGGGGAGCTGTTTTTT,CASSFREGRDGELFF
TRBV19,TRBD1,TRBJ2-2,few,16,TGTGCCAGTAGTATACTACCGGGACAGGAAGTTGGGGAGCTGTTTTTT,CASSILPGQEVGELFF
TRBV6-5,-,TRBJ1-3,-,12,TGTGCCAGCAGCCACACTGGAAACACCATATATTTT,CASSHTGNTIYF
TRBV11-2,TRBD1,TRBJ1-1,-,14,TGTGCCAGCAGCCTCGGACAGGGCCCCACTGAAGCTTTCTTT,CASSLGQGPTEAFF
TRBV18,TRBD1,TRBJ2-7,-,21,TGTGCCAGCTCACCACTGGTCCACAGCGGTCCGCGGGACAGGAGCTCCTACGAGCAGTACTTC,CASSPLVHSGPRDRSSYEQYF
TRBV7-8,TRBD1,TRBJ2-7,few,18,TGTGCCAGCAGCTTAGAGTGGGCCACTACAGGGGCGAGCTACGAGCAGTACTTC,CASSLEWATTGASYEQYF
TRBV6-1,-,TRBJ2-1,-,13,TGTGCCAGCAGTGAACTGGGGGCAATTGAGCAGTTCTTC,CASSELGAIEQFF
TRBV7-8,TRBD1,TRBJ2-7,-,15,TGTGCCAGCAGCTTAGTTACCGGGACAGCCTACGAGCAGTACTTC,CASSLVTGTAYEQYF
TRBV9,TRBD2,TRBJ2-1,medium-sized,17,TGTGCCAGCAGCGTAGAGGGACTAGCGGGGGGGCGTAATGAGCAGTTCTTC,CASSVEGLAGGRNEQFF
TRBV19,TRBD1,TRBJ1-3,-,15,TGTGCCAGTAGTAGACAGGGAGACTCTGGAAACACCATATATTTT,CASSRQGDSGNTIYF
TRBV18,TRBD2,TRBJ2-1,-,19,TGTGCCAGCTCACCACGCCAACTGGGACTAGCGGGGGGTACAGGTGAGCAGTTCTTC,CASSPRQLGLAGGTGEQFF
TRBV19,-,TRBJ1-5,-,13,TGTGCCAGTAGTATAGATCGCGGTCAGCCCCAGCATTTT,CASSIDRGQPQHF
TRBV5-1,-,TRBJ2-2,-,14,TGCGCCAGCAGCTTGGGACAGAACACCGGGGAGCTGTTTTTT,CASSLGQNTGELFF
TRBV28,-,TRBJ1-4,-,14,TGTGCCAGCAGCCCCGGGGGGGGCTTAGAAAAACTGTTTTTT,CASSPGGGLEKLFF
TRBV29-1,-,TRBJ1-1,few,14,TGCAGCGTTGCCCCTAGGCAGGGCATCACTGAAGCTTTCTTT,CSVAPRQGITEAFF
TRBV5-6,TRBD2,TRBJ2-3,-,19,TGTGCCAGCAGCTTGCCCCAAGCGGGAGCCTCCCATTCCACAGATACGCAGTATTTT,CASSLPQAGASHSTDTQYF
TRBV30,-,TRBJ2-3,-,11,TGTGCCTGGAGAGCAGGGGGGACGCAGTATTTT,CAWRAGGTQYF
TRBV5-1,-,TRBJ2-7,-,15,TGCGCCAGCAGCTTGGGACGGACTTGGGCGGGTGAGCAGTACTTC,CASSLGRTWAGEQYF
TRBV7-2,-,TRBJ1-2,-,17,TGTGCCAGCAGCTTAGCAACAGGGACGGCCACTAACTATGGCTACACCTTC,CASSLATGTATNYGYTF
TRBV27,TRBD1,TRBJ2-3,-,16,TGTGCCAGCAGTTCTCTAGGGGGCCCTTCCACAGATACGCAGTATTTT,CASSSLGGPSTDTQYF
TRBV6-5,TRBD2,TRBJ2-7,-,14,TGTGCCTCGGGGATAGGGACTAGCGTAGGCGAGCAGTACTTC,CASGIGTSVGEQYF
TRBV19,-,TRBJ2-7,-,12,TGTGCCCATCACAGGGTAACCTACGAGCAGTACTTC,CAHHRVTYEQYF
TRBV19,TRBD2,TRBJ2-2,-,15,TGTGCCAGTAGCAGCGGGGGGGGCGGCACCGGGGAGCTGTTTTTT,CASSSGGGGTGELFF
TRBV28,-,TRBJ1-1,-,12,TGTGCCGGCAGGGGCGCCTACACTGAAGCTTTCTTT,CAGRGAYTEAFF
TRBV3-1/TRBV3-2,-,TRBJ2-4,-,15,TGTGCCAGCAGCCAAGATGGGCGAGGGAGAAACATTCAGTACTTC,CASSQDGRGRNIQYF
TRBV7-2,-,TRBJ1-4,-,15,TGTGCCAGCAGCGCCTTATCACAGCCCAATGAAAAACTGTTTTTT,CASSALSQPNEKLFF
TRBV29-1,TRBD2,TRBJ2-1,-,14,TGCAGCGTGTTGGGACTAGCGGGAGTAAATGAGCAGTTCTTC,CSVLGLAGVNEQFF
TRBV28,TRBD1,TRBJ1-1,once,14,TGTGCCAGCAGACACAGGGGGCTAACCACTGAAGCTTTCTTT,CASRHRGLTTEAFF
TRBV3-1/TRBV3-2,TRBD2,TRBJ2-3,-,17,TGTGCCAGCAGCCCGGGGACTAGCGGGAGTATAGCAGATACGCAGTATTTT,CASSPGTSGSIADTQYF
TRBV5-1,TRBD2,TRBJ2-7,-,16,TGCGCCAGCAGCCCTACCCCTGAGCGGGGGTCCTACGAGCAGTACTTC,CASSPTPERGSYEQYF
TRBV6-5,-,TRBJ2-1,-,13,TGTGCCAGCAGTTACGCCTCTTATAGTGAGCAGTTCTTC,CASSYASYSEQFF
TRBV23-1,-,TRBJ1-2,-,12,TGCGCCAGCCTCCCCGCTAACTATGGCTACACCTTC,CASLPANYGYTF
TRBV6-5,-,TRBJ1-5,-,15,TGTGCCAGCAGTTACAACGTGGAGTTAAGTCAGCCCCAGCATTTT,CASSYNVELSQPQHF
TRBV18,TRBD1,TRBJ2-5,-,18,TGTGCCAGCTCTCCATCACTTGCCGGGACAGGGAAACAAGAGACCCAGTACTTC,CASSPSLAGTGKQETQYF
TRBV7-9,TRBD1,TRBJ1-2,-,16,TGTGCCAGCAACCGACCAGGGGGCGCATCTAACTATGGCTACACCTTC,CASNRPGGASNYGYTF
TRBV11-2,TRBD1,TRBJ1-6,-,14,TGTGCCAGCAGCTTATACAGGGGTAATTCACCCCTCCACTTT,CASSLYRGNSPLHF
TRBV7-2,TRBD2,TRBJ2-5,-,16,TGTGCCAGCAGCTTAGTCCGGGGGGGCCTTGGCGAGACCCAGTACTTC,CASSLVRGGLGETQYF
TRBV7-3,-,TRBJ2-2,many,19,TGTGCCAGCAGCTTAACCCCCCCAGGGCGGCCTCTTAACTCCGGGGAGCTGTTTTTT,CASSLTPPGRPLNSGELFF
TRBV9,TRBD2,TRBJ2-7,once,15,TGTGCCAGCAGCGTAGGTCGTGGCGGGGGGTCAGAGCAGTACTTC,CASSVGRGGGSEQYF
TRBV6-5,TRBD1,TRBJ1-4,-,15,TGTGCCAGCAGTCGACAGGGATTCGAAGGTGAAAAACTGTTTTTT,CASSRQGFEGEKLFF
TRBV6-5,TRBD1,TRBJ2-7,-,15,TGTGCCAGCAGTTACCCGGGACAGGGTGCCTACGAGCAGTACTTC,CASSYPGQGAYEQYF
TRBV28,-,TRBJ2-1,-,14,TGTGCCAGCAGACCATCCGGGGGTAGTTCTGAGCAGTTCTTC,CASRPSGGSSEQFF
TRBV2,TRBD2,TRBJ2-5,-,16,TGTGCCAGCATCCTCGGGAGCGGGGGGGCCCGAGAGACCCAGTACTTC,CASILGSGGARETQYF
TRBV13,-,TRBJ2-7,few,12,TGTGCCAGCAGCGAGGGACTCTACGAGCAGTACTTC,CASSEGLYEQYF
TRBV14,-,TRBJ2-7,few,13,TGTGCCAGCAGCCAAGATCTCGGGTACGAGCAGTACTTC,CASSQDLGYEQYF
TRBV6-2/TRBV6-3,-,TRBJ2-7,-,14,TGTGCCAGCAGTTATGGGCAGAAGTCCTACGAGCAGTACTTC,CASSYGQKSYEQYF
TRBV6-5,TRBD2,TRBJ2-3,-,15,TGTGCCAGCAGGGGCGGGAGGATGGGCACAGATACGCAGTATTTT,CASRGGRMGTDTQYF
TRBV6-2/TRBV6-3,-,TRBJ2-7,few,15,TGTGCCAGCAGTTACTCGGGGGCGTGGACCTACGAGCAGTACTTC,CASSYSGAWTYEQYF
TRBV30,TRBD1,TRBJ2-7,-,15,TGTGCCTGGAGTGCTGGACAGGCTGCCCTTGACGAGCAGTACTTC,CAWSAGQAALDEQYF